This T cell receptor (beta chain) is from a study of blood T cell repertoires in COVID-19. About the research overall: Samples representing acute and convalescent COVID-19 were sourced from the United States, Italy and Spain. T cells, B-cell-depleted T cells, or PBMCs provided the cDNA or gDNA that served as material.

Original processing notes: Quantification of nucleated cells was approximated via reference gene primer amplification. Only in-frame clones appear in the TCRdb table, and some are missing; sequencing was by immunoSEQ multiplex PCR. V, J and clone size are taken as reported in that table, and D and trimming were inferred from the DNA itself. The repertoire has fewer than 200,000 clones, around four fifths of them found once; the top ten carry around 7.6%. Sequencing was carried out using peripheral blood. This receptor was identified in a man aged 35 to 55 who had recovered from COVID-19.

This chain's CDR3 is CAISEDRGEKLFF. The CDR3 coding sequence is TGTGCCATCAGTGAAGACAGGGGTGAAAAACTGTTTTTT. The rearrangement joins TRBV10-3 to TRBJ1-4, with 8 bases identical to TRBD1. J gave up 7 bases and V 3 bases, and 1 base lay outside the gene matches. CDR1 and CDR2 (germline): ENHRY, SYGVKD. This CDR3 region has 13 residues.